Following are 5 T cell receptor beta chains from one sample sequenced in a study of molecular identifiers for immune sequencing clone quantification (dated by TCRdb to the late 2010s). The library came from PCR. Sequencing instrument: Illumina HiSeq 4000. TCRdb ran its own pipeline on the public reads, namely fastp trimming at Q25 and MiXCR clone calling, and kept in-frame beta chains. Every distinct CDR3 protein forms one entry, paired with its most common genes and DNA. In all, the sample holds some 650,000 distinct CDR3 sequences, and nearly 20% of those were seen once. The ten largest account for around 0.86% of the sample. Sample: naive CD8+ T cells from blood, with Jurkat cell RNA spiked in. The cell subset or site label here, explained by the study, means: FACS-sorted CD8+CD4-CCR7+CD45RA+ naive T cells. The receptors come from a human donor in good health. Some libraries in this study had Jurkat cell RNA spiked in.

The chain employs TRBV4-1 and TRBJ2-3; 8 bases are a match to TRBD1. The CDR3 covers 17 residues. The trim removed 0 bases at V and 2 bases at J, leaving 7 bases unmatched. Germline V CDR1 and CDR2: MGHRA, YSYEKL. CDR3 bases: TGCGCCAGCAGCCAAGATGACCGGGACAGGCCCACAGATACGCAGTATTTT. This gives the protein CASSQDDRDRPTDTQYF.

This clonotype was observed a handful of times. In nucleotides, the CDR3 is TGTGCCAGCAGTTTTGCAGGGGAAGGCAATGAGCAGTTCTTC. Amino acid sequence: CASSFAGEGNEQFF. The chain is built from TRBV6-5 and TRBJ2-1, with a possible D match to TRBD1 (6 bases). CDR3 length: 14 residues. Germline V gives CDR1 MNHEY, CDR2 SVGAGI. Trimming took 4 bases from V and 6 from J, leaving 13 bases between them.

Ten or more counts support this clonotype. The rearrangement links TRBV7-2 to TRBJ2-6; D is uncertain. The CDR3 sequence is 15 residues long. The V gene's germline CDR1 is SGHTA and CDR2 FQGNSA. With 4 bases removed from V and 2 bases from J, the gap between germline ends came to 9 bases. CDR3 in amino acids: CASSSQETGANVLTF. CDR3 DNA: TGTGCCAGCAGCTCCCAGGAGACTGGGGCCAACGTCCTGACTTTC.

Turning to this clonotype: This may come from a read error, since a much larger clone is one base off. The genes are TRBV4-1 and TRBJ2-7, with D unresolved. The CDR3 contains 15 residues. CDR1 is MGHRA, CDR2 YSYEKL, per germline. V was trimmed by 4 bases and J by 2 bases, leaving 15 bases between them. The CDR3 DNA sequence: TGCGCCAGCAGCCCCAGGCCAAGCCCGACCTACGAGCAGTACTTC. Translating gives CASSPRPSPTYEQYF.

The chain uses TRBV11-2 and TRBJ1-4; D gene ambiguous. CDR1 is SGHAT, CDR2 FQNNGV, per germline. The CDR3 has 14 amino acids. V lost 1 base, J lost 13 bases, and 16 bases lay in between. In DNA, the CDR3 is TGTGCCAGCAGCTTAGCGGTAGGAGCTTTGCGACTGTTTTTT. It yields the protein CASSLAVGALRLFF.